The source of this TCR beta chain is a study of T-cell memory formation after mild COVID-19. Study summary: Clusters were largely donor specific.

Notes on the study in general: Within pre-infection memory, some responding clones were found, suggesting cross-reactive memory joined. Second-wave clones peaking on day 37 lacked confirmed SARS-CoV-2 specificity. Clones shrinking from day 15 to 85 showed even CD4/CD8 mixes; later expanders tilted CD4+.

Worth noting for this clonotype: Antigen specificity is unknown.

Deletions cut 2 bases from V and 1 base from J, with 12 bases between. The length of the CDR3 is 14 residues. CDR1 and CDR2 (germline): DFQATT, SNEGSKA (reference sequence). TCRdb itself ran the 5' RACE reads through MiXCR, one entry per CDR3 protein. The sample lists a few hundred thousand distinct CDR3 sequences, around 15% occurring once. The clonotype was recovered from a man between 18 and 29 years old who had mild COVID-19 (a few samples of this study predate the infection). Cell type and time point are not known. Sequenced sample: PBMCs or a T cell subset sorted from them (not recorded which). The chain links TRBV20-1 to TRBJ2-7; D not certain. This CDR3 is CSARLGKGSYEQYF. The CDR3 DNA is TGCAGTGCTAGACTGGGTAAAGGTTCCTACGAGCAGTACTTC.